The source of this TCR beta chain is a study of blood T cell repertoires in COVID-19 (TCRdb year 2020). Study-wide context: The collaborator samples originated in the United States, Italy and Spain and spanned the acute and convalescent phases of COVID-19. The samples were drawn from the first 160 participants of the ongoing ImmuneRACE study and from more than 1,000 subjects provided by 6 global collaborators. The sample metadata nearly always contained a de-identified subject ID, COVID-19 status, age in years and sex. The material from the prospective study consisted of cDNA or gDNA derived from T cells, B-cell-depleted T cells, or PBMCs. The repertoires were made available in a free public database intended to serve as a resource for research on the immune response to SARS-CoV-2. Subjects who had been exposed to COVID-19, were actively infected with it, or had recovered from it provided the deeply sampled blood TCRbeta repertoires that made up the dataset. HLA class I and class II types, where available, came from metadata supplied by the sample provider rather than from assay-based typing.

At the junction V is shortened by 3 bases and J by 7 bases; bases outside the gene matches: 7. From the cysteine through the phenylalanine, the CDR3 covers 15 amino acids. Only CDR3 DNA remains: 45 bases, in frame from the first base. The germline V gene yields KGHSH for CDR1 and LQKENI for CDR2. Points on this clone: No cognate antigen has been identified for it. No much larger clonotype is one base removed from it; base qualities were not supplied.

Participants in the prospective study were aged roughly 18 to 100 years, lived in about two dozen United States geographic areas, and enrolled through a virtual design. Cohort assignment in the prospective study relied on participant-reported clinical history from a screening survey and a study questionnaire. Recovered participants in ImmuneRACE Cohort 3 were defined by two consecutive negative NP/OP PCR tests, clearance by a healthcare professional, or resolution of symptoms. In the prospective study, mobile phlebotomists collected whole blood, serum and a nasopharyngeal or oropharyngeal swab from each participant. Additional blood draws and questionnaires over an approximately two-month period could optionally be provided by prospective study participants. Prospective study blood samples were shipped either frozen or at room temperature before DNA extraction. On the study overall, not on this receptor specifically: How much clinical and demographic metadata was included differed by source and by participant, and the metadata was provided uncurated.

The immunoSEQ Assay, a bias-controlled multiplex PCR, was used to amplify TCRbeta CDR3 regions from genomic DNA. The original pipeline was this. Within the assay, amplification of reference gene primers was used to estimate how many nucleated cells each sample contained. To quantify the absolute abundance of each unique TCRbeta CDR3 rearrangement, sequence reads were collapsed and filtered. Productive Simpson clonality was computed per sample as the square root of Simpson's diversity index over productive rearrangements. Held by TCRdb, this immuneACCESS table contains in-frame sequences only and omits some clones. Under half of the omission traces to an unresolved V gene where checked; the cause of the rest is unknown. V, J and clone size derive from that table, while D and trimming were established from the DNA sequence. For this sample there are hundreds of thousands of clones; 85% to 90% appear just once. 2.4% of the sample lies in the top ten.

The sequencing sample was made of PBMCs or T cells enriched from blood (not recorded which). This receptor chain uses TRBV18 and TRBJ1-4; TRBD1 fits 8 bases in the junction. The clonotype originates from a woman younger than 30 who had recovered from COVID-19. The encoded CDR3 is CASSPQDRVGEKLFF. The DNA is TGTGCCAGCTCACCCCAGGACAGGGTGGGTGAAAAACTGTTTTTT. With the portions outside the CDR3 filled from the reference TRBV18 and TRBJ1-4 genes, the complete variable region becomes NAGVMQNPRHLVRRRGQEARLRCSPMKGHSHVYWYRQLPEEGLKFMVYLQKENIIDESGMPKERFSAEFPKEGPSILRIQQVVRGDSAAYFCASSPQDRVGEKLFFGSGTQLSVL.